This T cell receptor (beta chain) was found in a study of T cell changes during pregnancy in multiple sclerosis. This table comes from immunoSEQ multiplex PCR, and its TCRdb copy is limited to in-frame clones, with some not included. In the table there are fewer than 65,000 clones, 91% of which are singletons. The CDR3 length is 16 residues. V dropped 4 bases and J dropped 3; count of bases not matched to a gene: 9. CDR1 and CDR2 from the germline V gene are SGHDT and YYEEEE. The chain has TRBV5-6 and TRBJ2-3, with 9 bases aligning to TRBD1. Source: CD8+ T cells from peripheral blood mononuclear cells, taken after pregnancy. The sequence was collected from a female donor with multiple sclerosis, enrolled in a pregnancy study. DNA for the CDR3: TGTGCCAGCAGCCTCCGGACAGGGGTCGGGACAGATACGCAGTATTTT. Translated: CASSLRTGVGTDTQYF.